Below are 8 T cell receptor beta chains sequenced from a single sample in a study of cytomegalovirus exposure and HLA in healthy donors. The PCR had 60 Vbeta and 13 Jbeta primers. Method: immunoSEQ multiplex PCR; TCRdb's copy keeps in-frame clones and lacks some. The table has about 76,000 clones, about 81% seen once. Sequencing was done on a sample of PBMCs. The receptor set was obtained from a woman in her forties in good health and CMV-seropositive.

The V and J genes are TRBV28 and TRBJ2-7, with D possibly TRBD1 on 7 matching bases. CDR3 size: 14 residues. V shed 11 bases and J shed 0 bases, with 17 bases lying between them. The germline V gene has CDR1 MDHEN and CDR2 SYDVKM. CDR3 amino acids: CAVRQGGSSYEQYF. CDR3 nucleotides: TGTGCCGTTCGTCAGGGGGGAAGCTCCTACGAGCAGTACTTC.

The chain couples TRBV11-2 to TRBJ2-7; 9 bases are shared with TRBD2. This CDR3 is built from 15 residues. Germline CDR1 reads SGHAT; CDR2 reads FQNNGV. The ends lost 1 base at V and 0 bases at J; junction bases unmatched: 1. For the CDR3, the DNA is TGTGCCAGCAGCTTAGCTAGCGGGGACTCCTACGAGCAGTACTTC. Protein sequence: CASSLASGDSYEQYF.

The chain couples TRBV5-1 to TRBJ1-2; the match to TRBD1 covers 8 bases. Trimming at V came to 0 bases and at J to 0 bases, leaving 4 bases not matched to a gene. CDR1 and CDR2 from the germline V gene are SGHRS and YFSETQ. The CDR3 loop spans 16 amino acids. The CDR3 nucleotides read TGCGCCAGCAGCTTGGGTCAGGGGGCCTCTAACTATGGCTACACCTTC. It is translated as CASSLGQGASNYGYTF.

The genes are TRBV7-2 and TRBJ2-3; 10 bases are a match to TRBD2. The CDR3 loop spans 16 amino acids. V was clipped by 5 bases and J by 5 bases; unmatched bases: 10. The germline gives CDR1 SGHTA, CDR2 FQGNSA. The CDR3 sequence: CASSRNSGGRKDTQYF. CDR3 sequence (DNA): TGTGCCAGCAGCCGAAATAGCGGGGGGAGGAAAGATACGCAGTATTTT. Full variable domain (outside the CDR3, taken from reference TRBV7-2 and TRBJ2-3): GAGVSQSPSNKVTEKGKDVELRCDPISGHTALYWYRQSLGQGLEFLIYFQGNSAPDKSGLPSDRFSAERTGGSVSTLTIQRTQQEDSAVYLCASSRNSGGRKDTQYFGPGTRLTVL.

The chain joins TRBV5-3 to TRBJ2-1; no definite D call. TRBV5-3 falls under the ORF class, with uncertain function. V lost 4 bases, J lost 8 bases, and 7 bases lay in between. The CDR3 is 11 amino acids. Here the CDR3 DNA reads TGTGCCAGAAGCCGGGTAGATGAGCAGTTCTTC. This encodes CARSRVDEQFF.

Turning to this clone: Within the sample, other DNA sequences also encode this same CDR3. The CDR3 here is CASSILLATPYEQYF. The CDR3 DNA reads as TGTGCCAGCAGCATCCTACTAGCGACTCCCTACGAGCAATACTTC. This chain links TRBV21-1 with TRBJ2-7; the table's D call, TRBD2, was not checked against the DNA. TRBV21-1 is a pseudogene. The CDR3 covers 15 residues.

This chain links TRBV6-1 with TRBJ1-5; tentative D call: TRBD1 (6 bases). Germline CDR1 and CDR2: MNHNS and SASEGT. The CDR3 extends over 13 amino acids. V lost 1 base and J 6 bases, leaving 7 bases between the germline ends. The CDR3 loop reads CASSEDRAQPQHF. DNA for the CDR3: TGTGCCAGCAGTGAAGACAGGGCTCAGCCCCAGCATTTT.

This clone was observed a handful of times. The V call is TRBV6-5, the J call TRBJ2-1; 7 nucleotides agree with TRBD2. J gave up 10 bases and V 2 bases, and 11 bases lay outside the gene matches. The length of the CDR3 is 15 residues. In germline, CDR1 is MNHEY, CDR2 SVGAGI. In DNA form, the CDR3 reads TGTGCCAGCAGTTACGGAGGGTCGGGGGGAGGAGAGCAGTTCTTC. Translating it yields CASSYGGSGGGEQFF.